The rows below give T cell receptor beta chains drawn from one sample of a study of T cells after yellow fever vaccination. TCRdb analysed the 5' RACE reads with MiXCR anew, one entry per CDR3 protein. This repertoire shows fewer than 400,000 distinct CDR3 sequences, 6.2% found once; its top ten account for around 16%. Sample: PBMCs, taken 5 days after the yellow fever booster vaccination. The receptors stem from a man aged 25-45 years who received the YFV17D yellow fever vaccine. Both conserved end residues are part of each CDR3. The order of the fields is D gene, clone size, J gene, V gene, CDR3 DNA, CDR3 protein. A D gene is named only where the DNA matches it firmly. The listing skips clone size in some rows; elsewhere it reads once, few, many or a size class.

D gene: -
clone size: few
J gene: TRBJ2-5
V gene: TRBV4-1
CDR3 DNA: TGCGCCAGCAGCCAAGGATCCCTTTGGGAGACCCAGTACTTC
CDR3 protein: CASSQGSLWETQYF

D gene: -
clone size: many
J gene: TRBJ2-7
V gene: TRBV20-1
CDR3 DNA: TGCAGTACATCTCCGGTCCCCATCTCGGCCGAGCAGTACTTC
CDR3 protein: CSTSPVPISAEQYF

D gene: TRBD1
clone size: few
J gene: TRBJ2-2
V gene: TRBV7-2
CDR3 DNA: TGTGCCAGCAGCTTTAACAGGGGGAACACCGGGGAGCTGTTTTTT
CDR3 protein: CASSFNRGNTGELFF

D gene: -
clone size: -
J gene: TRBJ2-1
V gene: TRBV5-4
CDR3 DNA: TGTGCCAGCAACCCGCCAGGGGTTTCCTACAATGAGCAGTTCTTC
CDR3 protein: CASNPPGVSYNEQFF

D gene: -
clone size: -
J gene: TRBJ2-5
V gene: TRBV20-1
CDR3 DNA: TGCAGTGGCCCGGCTCCAGGGTTGAGACAAGAGACCCAGTACTTC
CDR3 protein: CSGPAPGLRQETQYF

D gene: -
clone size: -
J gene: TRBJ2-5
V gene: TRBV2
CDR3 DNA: TGTGCCAGCAGTGAAGGGGGTAACAGTGGAGTCGCCCGAGAGACCCAGTACTTC
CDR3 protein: CASSEGGNSGVARETQYF

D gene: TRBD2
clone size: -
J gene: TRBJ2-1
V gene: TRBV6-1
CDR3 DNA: TGTGCCAGCAGCCCTCGCCTACTAGCGGGAGGGCCAGGGCAGTTCTTC
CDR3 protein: CASSPRLLAGGPGQFF

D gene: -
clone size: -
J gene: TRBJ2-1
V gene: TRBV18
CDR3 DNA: TGTGCCAGCTCAATTCAGGGCTACTACAATGAGCAGTTCTTC
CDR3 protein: CASSIQGYYNEQFF

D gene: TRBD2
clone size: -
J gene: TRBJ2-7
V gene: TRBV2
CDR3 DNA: TGTGCCATCAGTGGGGGACTGGGGCGGGAGGGGATAACCTACGAGCAGTACTTC
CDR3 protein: CAISGGLGREGITYEQYF

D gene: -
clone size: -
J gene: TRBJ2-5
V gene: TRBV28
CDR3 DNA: TGTGCCAGCAGTTTTGTCCGCTCCGGGCGGTACTTC
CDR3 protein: CASSFVRSGRYF

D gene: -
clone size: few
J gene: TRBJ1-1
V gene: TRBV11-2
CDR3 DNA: TGTGCCAGCAGCCCCCGACAGACGGCTGAAGCTTTCTTT
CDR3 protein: CASSPRQTAEAFF

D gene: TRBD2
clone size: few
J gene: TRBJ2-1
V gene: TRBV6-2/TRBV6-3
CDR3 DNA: TGTGCCAGCAGAACCATCGGGACTAGCGGGAGCTCCTACAATGAGCAGTTCTTC
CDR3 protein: CASRTIGTSGSSYNEQFF

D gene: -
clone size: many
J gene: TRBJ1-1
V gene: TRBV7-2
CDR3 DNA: TGTGCCAGCAGCCCCGACCGCCTAAGAGGGACTGAAGCTTTCTTT
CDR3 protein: CASSPDRLRGTEAFF

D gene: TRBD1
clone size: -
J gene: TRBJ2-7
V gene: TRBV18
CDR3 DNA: TGTGCCAGCTCACGCCTGCCGGGACAGGGGGCCTACGAGCAGTACTTC
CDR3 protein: CASSRLPGQGAYEQYF

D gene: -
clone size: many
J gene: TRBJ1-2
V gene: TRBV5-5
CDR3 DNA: TGTGCCAGCAGCCACGTACCGACAGCAGCTAACTATGGCTACACCTTC
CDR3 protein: CASSHVPTAANYGYTF

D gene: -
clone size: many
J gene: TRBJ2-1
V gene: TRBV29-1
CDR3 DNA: TGCAGCGTTGATGAGGTATGGGATAATGAGCAGTTCTTC
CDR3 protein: CSVDEVWDNEQFF

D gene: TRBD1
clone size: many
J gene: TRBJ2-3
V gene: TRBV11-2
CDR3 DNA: TGTGCCAGCAGCGGACAGGGGGCGGCAGATACGCAGTATTTT
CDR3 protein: CASSGQGAADTQYF

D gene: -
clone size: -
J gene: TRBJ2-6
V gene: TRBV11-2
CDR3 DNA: TGTGCCAGCAGCCACCCTGACGGGGCCCCTGGGGCCAACGTCCTGACTTTC
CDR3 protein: CASSHPDGAPGANVLTF

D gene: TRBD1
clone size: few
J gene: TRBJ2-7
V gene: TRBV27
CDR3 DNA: TGTGCCAGCAGTTTATTCTTCCGGGACAGGGGTCCGTCTCTGCAGTACTTC
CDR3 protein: CASSLFFRDRGPSLQYF

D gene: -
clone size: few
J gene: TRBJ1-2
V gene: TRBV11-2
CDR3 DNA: TGTGCCAGCAGCTTATCTGTATGGGAGGGGATCTCGGGCTATGGCTACACCTTC
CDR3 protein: CASSLSVWEGISGYGYTF

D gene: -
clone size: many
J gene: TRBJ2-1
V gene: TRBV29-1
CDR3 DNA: TGCAGCGTTGAAGGGCTTCCAGGCTCCTACAATGAGCAGTTCTTC
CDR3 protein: CSVEGLPGSYNEQFF

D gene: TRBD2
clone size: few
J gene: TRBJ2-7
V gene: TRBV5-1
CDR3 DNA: TGCGCCAGCAGCATAACTAGCGGGAGTAACGAGCAGTACTTC
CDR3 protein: CASSITSGSNEQYF

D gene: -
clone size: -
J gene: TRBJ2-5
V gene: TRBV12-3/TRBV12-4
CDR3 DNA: TGTGCCAGCAGAAACGTAGGGGCCGAGACCCAGTACTTC
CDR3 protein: CASRNVGAETQYF

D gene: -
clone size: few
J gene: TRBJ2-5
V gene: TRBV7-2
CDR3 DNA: TGTGCCAGCAGCTCAAACAGGGACCAAGAGACCCAGTACTTC
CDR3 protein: CASSSNRDQETQYF

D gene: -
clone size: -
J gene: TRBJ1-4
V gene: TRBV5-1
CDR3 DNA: TGCGCCAGCAGCTTGGGGGGTGCGGCAGAAGCAACTAATGAAAAACTGTTTTTT
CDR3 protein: CASSLGGAAEATNEKLFF

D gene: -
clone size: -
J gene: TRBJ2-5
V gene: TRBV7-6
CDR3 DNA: TGTGCCAGCAGCTTAGCGGGCACCACGGCAAAGACCCAGTACTTC
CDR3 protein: CASSLAGTTAKTQYF

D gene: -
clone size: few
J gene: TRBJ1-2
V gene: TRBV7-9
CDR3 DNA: TGTGCCAGCAGCTTAGGGACTTCGGGCGACTATGGCTACACCTTC
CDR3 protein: CASSLGTSGDYGYTF

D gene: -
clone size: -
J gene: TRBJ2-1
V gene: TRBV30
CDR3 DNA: TGTGCCTGGCGTCGGGGGAGTTCCAATGAGCAGTTCTTC
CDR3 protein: CAWRRGSSNEQFF

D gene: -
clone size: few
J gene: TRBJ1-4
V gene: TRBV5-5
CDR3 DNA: TGTGCCAGCAGCCTGGCCGGATCAGAAAGGGAAAAACTGTTTTTT
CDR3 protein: CASSLAGSEREKLFF

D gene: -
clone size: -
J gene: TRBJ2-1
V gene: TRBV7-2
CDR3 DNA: TGTGCCAGCAGCCGTGGGACGTTATACAATGAGCAGTTCTTC
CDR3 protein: CASSRGTLYNEQFF

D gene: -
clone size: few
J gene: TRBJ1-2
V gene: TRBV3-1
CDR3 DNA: TGTGCCAGCAGCCAACTCCCGACAGCGACTGGCTACACCTTC
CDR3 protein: CASSQLPTATGYTF